The clone carrying this TCR beta chain has ten or more counts. TCR beta CDR3 sequences were amplified from RNA transcripts. The TCR CDR3 was amplified in a first-round RT-PCR using the HTBI primer set. TCRdb re-called the multiplex PCR reads through MiXCR, storing one row per CDR3 protein. The sample consists of 350,000 or so distinct CDR3 sequences, 15% to 20% of them appearing once. The CDR3 has 12 amino acids. In germline, CDR1 is SNHLY, CDR2 FYNNEI. V shed 8 bases and J shed 5 bases, with 13 bases lying between them. The patients, who ranged from 18 to 65 in age, presented with newly diagnosed hyperthyroidism lasting under 2 months. The study left out patients who had uncontrolled infection, other autoimmune disease, pregnancy or lactation. This sample is part of a study of T cells in Graves' hyperthyroidism and ophthalmopathy.

The J gene is TRBJ2-7, the V gene TRBV2; D is perhaps TRBD1 (5 bases). Sequenced sample: blood. This TCR was recovered from a woman aged 45-60 years with Graves' hyperthyroidism. The CDR3 bases are TGTGCCAGCGCTAACAGGTTCCACGAGCAGTACTTC. It encodes CASANRFHEQYF.